The 28 T cell receptor beta chains in this list originate from one sample, sequenced in a study of shared clonotypes between healthy human individuals. Assay: immunoSEQ multiplex PCR; the TCRdb copy retains only in-frame clones and omits some. The table records about 690,000 clones, less than 95% of them present only once. Sequencing input: memory CD8+ T cells from PBMCs. Documented subset: CD45RO+ cells pooled with CCR7-negative TemRA cells. The receptors shown here come from a man aged 18 to 30 in good health. Some clones in this sample may be carry-over from other donors' samples.

The chain employs TRBV27 and TRBJ1-1; D uncertain. This CDR3 is built from 13 residues. The V gene's germline CDR1 is MNHEY and CDR2 SMNVEV (reference sequence). Trimming took off 6 bases at V and 3 bases at J, with 11 bases between the two ends. The CDR3 loop is CASSLIGYTEAFF. CDR3 bases: TGTGCCAGCAGCCTAATTGGGTACACTGAAGCTTTCTTT.

This clone was detected only once. The gene calls are TRBV7-8 and TRBJ2-7; D is uncertain. The length of the CDR3 is 15 residues. Trimming pared 5 bases from V and 2 bases from J, leaving 16 bases between. Germline V CDR1 and CDR2: SGHVS, FQNEAQ. As DNA, the CDR3 is TGTGCCAGCAGCCTTCGTTCCGGATCTCCCTACGAGCAGTACTTC. It translates to CASSLRSGSPYEQYF.

The chain is built from TRBV6-1 and TRBJ2-7; 10 positions match TRBD1. V trimming: 5 bases; J trimming: 5 bases; junction bases outside the gene matches: 6. The CDR3 sequence is 14 residues long. The germline V gene encodes CDR1 MNHNS and CDR2 SASEGT. The CDR3 loop reads CASSWDRGLDEQYF. In DNA form, the CDR3 reads TGTGCCAGCAGTTGGGACAGGGGACTCGACGAGCAGTACTTC.

V usage is TRBV19 and J usage is TRBJ1-5, with D unclear. CDR3 length equals 14 residues. Trimming cost V 6 bases and J 1 base, with 10 bases left between them. The germline CDR1 and CDR2 sequences are LNHDA and SQIVND (reference sequence). The CDR3 DNA is TGTGCCAGTAGCCCCCGGTCGAGCAATCAGCCCCAGCATTTT. This gives the protein CASSPRSSNQPQHF.

The chain is built from TRBV29-1 and TRBJ2-5; possible D gene TRBD2, 6 bases. V gave up 2 bases and J gave up 2 bases, with 15 bases separating them. The V gene's germline CDR1 is SQVTM and CDR2 ANQGSEA. CDR3 length: 15 amino acids. The CDR3 region is CSVERASVRQETQYF. Here the CDR3 DNA reads TGCAGCGTTGAAAGGGCTAGCGTAAGACAAGAGACCCAGTACTTC.

The chain joins TRBV28 to TRBJ2-1, with TRBD2 matching 11 bases. CDR1 and CDR2 from the germline V gene are MDHEN and SYDVKM. The CDR3 totals 16 residues. V lost 5 bases, J lost 1 base, and 4 bases stayed unmatched. The CDR3 spells CASSRGTSGSYNEQFF. The CDR3 DNA reads TGTGCCAGCAGTCGAGGGACTAGCGGTTCCTACAATGAGCAGTTCTTC.

V usage is TRBV19 and J usage is TRBJ1-2; 7 nucleotides agree with TRBD1. V was pared by 6 bases and J by 2 bases, with 6 bases of the junction left unmatched. This CDR3 is 14 amino acids long. The V gene's germline CDR1 is LNHDA and CDR2 SQIVND (reference sequence). The CDR3 DNA reads TGTGCCAGTAGCCAGGACAGGCCAAACTATGGCTACACCTTC. Protein: CASSQDRPNYGYTF. Full variable domain (remainder filled in from reference TRBV19 and TRBJ1-2): DGGITQSPKYLFRKEGQNVTLSCEQNLNHDAMYWYRQDPGQGLRLIYYSQIVNDFQKGDIAEGYSVSREKKESFPLTVTSAQKNPTAFYLCASSQDRPNYGYTFGSGTRLTVV.

CDR3 sequence reads: CASSLTGVSGELFF. CDR3 nucleotides: TGTGCCAGCAGTTTGACAGGGGTATCCGGGGAGCTGTTTTTT. This chain joins TRBV27 and TRBJ2-2; 8 bases line up with TRBD1. This CDR3 region has 14 residues. The ends lost 3 bases at V and 6 bases at J; junction bases unmatched: 3. Per the germline V gene, CDR1 is MNHEY and CDR2 is SMNVEV (reference sequence).

The genes are TRBV28 and TRBJ1-1; 8 bases line up with TRBD1. V shed 7 bases, J shed 1 base, and the junction held 5 bases outside the gene matches. The CDR3 has 14 amino acids. CDR1 is MDHEN and CDR2 is SYDVKM in the germline V gene. In nucleotides, the CDR3 is TGTGCCAGCAAGACAGGGGTTGGGAACACTGAAGCTTTCTTT. Protein product: CASKTGVGNTEAFF.

In regard to this clone: One end of the junction is discordant with germline, which a read error may explain. The chain recombines TRBV28 with TRBJ1-2, with D unresolved. From germline, CDR1 is MDHEN and CDR2 SYDVKM. The CDR3 sequence is 14 residues long. The CDR3 sequence: CASSSRTVFYGYAF. The CDR3 DNA sequence: TGTGCCAGCAGTTCCCGGACCGTCTTCTATGGCTACGCCTTC.

The CDR3 region has the DNA TGCGCCAGCAGAAACCTGGGACAGGGGGCCCACGAGCAGTACTTC. Protein: CASRNLGQGAHEQYF. The chain uses TRBV4-1 and TRBJ2-7; 12 bases match TRBD1. The CDR3 spans 15 residues. The J segment lost 5 bases and the V segment lost 6 bases, leaving 8 bases of the junction unmatched. Germline CDR1 is MGHRA and CDR2 is YSYEKL.

J is TRBJ2-7 and V is TRBV9; 10 nucleotides agree with TRBD1. The V gene's germline CDR1 is SGDLS and CDR2 YYNGEE. After removal of 3 bases from V and 4 bases from J, the junction contained 7 bases not matched to a gene. The CDR3 runs to 15 residues. The CDR3 loop reads CASSARMDRGYEQYF. DNA for the CDR3: TGTGCCAGCAGCGCGCGGATGGACAGGGGGTACGAGCAGTACTTC.

Remarks on this clone: Other DNA sequences within the sample encode an identical CDR3. This chain links TRBV27 with TRBJ2-6, with D unresolved. This CDR3 contains 14 residues. Trimming stripped 5 bases from V and 0 bases from J, with 5 bases between. Germline values: CDR1 MNHEY, CDR2 SMNVEV (reference sequence). In nucleotides, the CDR3 is TGTGCCAGCAGTCCGCTCTCTGGGGCCAACGTCCTGACTTTC. Amino acids: CASSPLSGANVLTF.

The chain links TRBV6-1 to TRBJ1-6; weak D call: TRBD1 (5 bases). The V gene lost 6 bases and the J gene lost 7 bases, with 10 bases spanning the gap. Germline CDR1 and CDR2: MNHNS and SASEGT. This CDR3 is 13 amino acids long. CDR3 nucleotide sequence: TGTGCCAGCAGCCGGGGCGGGAATTCACCCCTCCACTTT. Translating gives CASSRGGNSPLHF.

J is TRBJ1-1 and V is TRBV27, with D possibly matching TRBD1 (5 bases). Germline CDR1 MNHEY, CDR2 SMNVEV (reference sequence). This CDR3 comprises 13 residues. Trimming took 6 bases from V and 6 from J, leaving 14 bases between them. The CDR3 reads CASRSTRGAEAFF. The CDR3 bases are TGTGCCAGCAGAAGTACCCGGGGGGCTGAAGCTTTCTTT.

The chain joins TRBV19 to TRBJ2-7; 11 bases map to TRBD2. Germline V lookup: CDR1 LNHDA, CDR2 SQIVND (reference sequence). This CDR3 has 15 residues. V was pared by 5 bases and J by 0 bases, with 3 bases of the junction left unmatched. The CDR3 DNA reads TGTGCCAGTAGTGTGGGGACTAGCGGCTCCTACGAGCAGTACTTC. Its protein is CASSVGTSGSYEQYF.

In this sample, this clone turned up once. This sequence may be a read error, since a much larger clone differs from it by one base. Other nucleotide sequences from this sample produce the same CDR3. The chain is built from TRBV7-2 and TRBJ2-7; TRBD2 might be the D (5 bases). V was clipped by 1 base and J by 2 bases, with 9 bases between them. There are 14 residues in the CDR3. Per the germline V gene, CDR1 is SGHTA and CDR2 is FQGNSA. The CDR3 reads CASSLGTGTYEQYF. The CDR3 DNA is TGTGCCAGCAGCTTAGGGACCGGGACCTACGAGCAGTACTTC.

The rearrangement joins TRBV6-6 to TRBJ2-7; tentative D call: TRBD1 (6 bases). V gave up 8 bases and J gave up 4 bases, with 18 bases separating them. This CDR3 has 14 amino acids. Germline CDR1 is MNHNY and CDR2 is SVGAGI (reference sequence). CDR3 residues: CASLPGHGPYEQYF. The CDR3 DNA reads TGTGCCAGCCTACCGGGACACGGCCCATACGAGCAGTACTTC.

The chain carries TRBV6-4 and TRBJ2-3; 14 nucleotides line up with TRBD2. The CDR3 runs to 18 residues. V was clipped by 3 bases and J by 4 bases; unmatched bases: 9. Germline V gene sequence: CDR1 MRHNA, CDR2 SNTAGT. The CDR3 DNA follows: TGTGCCAGCAGTGATTCCGGACTAGCGGGAGGTGGTGCAGATACGCAGTATTTT. Translating gives CASSDSGLAGGGADTQYF.

V usage is TRBV19 and J usage is TRBJ2-2; 8 nucleotides align to TRBD2. There are 14 residues in the CDR3. The germline gives CDR1 LNHDA, CDR2 SQIVND (reference sequence). J lost 6 bases, V lost 7 bases, and 7 bases had no gene match. The CDR3 DNA follows: TGTGCCAGTACCCTACTGACTAGCGCCGGGGAGCTGTTTTTT. It is translated as CASTLLTSAGELFF. The full variable domain, its missing parts supplied by reference TRBV19 and TRBJ2-2, is DGGITQSPKYLFRKEGQNVTLSCEQNLNHDAMYWYRQDPGQGLRLIYYSQIVNDFQKGDIAEGYSVSREKKESFPLTVTSAQKNPTAFYLCASTLLTSAGELFFGEGSRLTVL.

This clone was seen more than once but under ten times. The gene calls are TRBV6-5 and TRBJ1-1; D is uncertain. Germline V gives CDR1 MNHEY, CDR2 SVGAGI. V was cut by 6 bases and J by 3 bases, with 5 bases left in between. The CDR3 sequence is 11 residues long. In nucleotides, the CDR3 is TGTGCCAGCAGCGACCACACTGAAGCTTTCTTT. Translated, it gives CASSDHTEAFF.

This clone was detected once. The chain has TRBV5-1 and TRBJ2-1, with 10 positions matching TRBD2. Germline trimming cut 4 bases from V and 7 bases from J; bases unmatched to any gene: 8. The CDR3 has 15 residues. CDR1 is SGHRS, CDR2 YFSETQ, per germline. CDR3 in amino acids: CASSPAGGRANEQFF. The CDR3 nucleotides are TGCGCCAGCAGCCCAGCGGGAGGGAGGGCGAATGAGCAGTTCTTC.

The chain has TRBV9 and TRBJ2-1; 11 bases match TRBD2. The V and J ends lost 0 bases and 6 bases, in that order; junction bases with no gene match: 2. The length of the CDR3 is 15 residues. The germline CDR1 and CDR2 sequences are SGDLS and YYNGEE. For the CDR3, the DNA is TGTGCCAGCAGCGTAGTAGCGGGAGGGCCCAATGAGCAGTTCTTC. Its translation is CASSVVAGGPNEQFF.

The rearrangement links TRBV7-9 to TRBJ2-5; possible D gene TRBD2, 6 bases. Trimming removed 2 bases at V and 3 bases at J, with 13 bases between. The CDR3 length is 15 residues. CDR1 is SEHNR and CDR2 is FQNEAQ in the germline V gene (reference sequence). The CDR3 bases are TGTGCCAGCAGCTTAAGGCGGGGAACTGAAGAGACCCAGTACTTC. Translation: CASSLRRGTEETQYF.

The CDR3 here is CASSLVWTSGEQYF. CDR3 nucleotides: TGTGCCAGCAGCTTAGTTTGGACTAGCGGCGAGCAGTACTTC. The V gene is TRBV7-2, the J gene TRBJ2-7; 10 positions match TRBD2. Germline V gene sequence: CDR1 SGHTA, CDR2 FQGNSA. After removal of 1 base from V and 6 bases from J, the junction contained 3 bases not matched to a gene. This CDR3 has 14 amino acids.

The chain combines TRBV7-9 with TRBJ2-3; TRBD2 agrees at 9 bases. CDR1 and CDR2 from the germline V gene are SEHNR and FQNEAQ (reference sequence). J was trimmed by 4 bases and V by 4 bases; bases with no gene match: 15. This CDR3 comprises 18 residues. The CDR3 coding sequence is TGTGCCAGCAGCTCCCCCGTGGCCTGGCGGGAGGGGCCAGATACGCAGTATTTT. Residues: CASSSPVAWREGPDTQYF.

This chain connects TRBV7-9 to TRBJ2-7; no clear D gene. Germline values: CDR1 SEHNR, CDR2 FQNEAQ (reference sequence). Deletions cut 2 bases from V and 3 bases from J, with 8 bases between. The CDR3 spans 13 residues. The CDR3 here is CASSLQPIYEQYF. As DNA, the CDR3 is TGTGCCAGCAGCTTACAGCCTATCTACGAGCAGTACTTC.

V and J are TRBV2 and TRBJ2-7; tentatively, D is TRBD2 (6 bases). CDR3 length: 12 amino acids. CDR1 and CDR2 (germline): SNHLY, FYNNEI. The V gene lost 4 bases and the J gene lost 6 bases, with 10 bases spanning the gap. CDR3 residues: CASSVGGREQYF. The CDR3 DNA follows: TGTGCCAGCAGTGTAGGAGGGCGCGAGCAGTACTTC.